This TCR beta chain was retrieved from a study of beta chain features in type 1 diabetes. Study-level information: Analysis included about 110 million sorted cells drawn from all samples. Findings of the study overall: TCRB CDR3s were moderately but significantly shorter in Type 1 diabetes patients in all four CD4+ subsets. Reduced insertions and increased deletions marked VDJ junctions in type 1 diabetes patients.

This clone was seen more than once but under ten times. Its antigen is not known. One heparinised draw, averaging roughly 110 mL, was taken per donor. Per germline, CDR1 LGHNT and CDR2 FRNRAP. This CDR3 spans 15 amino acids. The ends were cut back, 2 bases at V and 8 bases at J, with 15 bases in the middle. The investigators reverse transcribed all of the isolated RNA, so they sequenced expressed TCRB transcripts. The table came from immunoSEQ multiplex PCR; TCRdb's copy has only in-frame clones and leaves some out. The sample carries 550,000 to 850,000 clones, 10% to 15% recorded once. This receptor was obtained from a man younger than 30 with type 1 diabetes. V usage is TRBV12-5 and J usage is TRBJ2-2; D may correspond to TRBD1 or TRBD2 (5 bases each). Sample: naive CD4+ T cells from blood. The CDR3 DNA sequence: TGTGCTAGTGGTTTGAGGGGACGGCAAACAGGGGAGCTGTTTTTT. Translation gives CASGLRGRQTGELFF.